This T cell receptor beta chain emerged from a study of blood T cell repertoires in COVID-19. In the study overall: PBMCs, B-cell-depleted T cells, or T cells were the source of the cDNA or gDNA that made up the material.

This clone came up once. In terms of age and location, participants ranged from about 18 to 95 years and lived in about 25 US areas. V lost 3 bases, J lost 5 bases, and 6 bases stayed unmatched. The germline V gene encodes CDR1 SGHNT and CDR2 YYREEE (reference sequence). The length of the CDR3 is 14 residues. Authors' methods: The assay estimated nucleated cells by amplifying reference gene primers. Some clones are missing from TCRdb's copy, which holds only in-frame ones; the method was immunoSEQ multiplex PCR. For V, J and clone size, that table is used; D and trimming come from the DNA. The top ten hold just under 9% of the sample, which has 250,000 or so clones, around nine tenths seen once.

This chain joins TRBV5-4 and TRBJ1-1; TRBD1 agrees at 8 bases. The sample consisted of PBMCs or T cells enriched from blood (not recorded which). This sequence originates from a man aged 35 to 55 who had recovered from COVID-19. The CDR3 sequence is CASSSMTGVTEAFF. DNA for the CDR3: TGTGCCAGCAGCTCTATGACAGGGGTGACTGAAGCTTTCTTT.